This TCR beta chain was documented in a study of blood T cells in healthy people across ages. General observations from the study: Expanded clonotype changes were possibly confounded by unknown donor CMV status. Aged donors had fewer naive CD4+ cells and lower diversity than long-lived donors.

Concerning this clonotype: Its antigen is not known.

It was with a sample-barcoded 5' primer and a J-beta primer mix that a second PCR of roughly 6 to 12 cycles was run. TCRdb analysed the 5' RACE reads with MiXCR anew, one entry per CDR3 protein. Here the sample spans about 1.1 million distinct CDR3 sequences, approximately 38% being singletons. The CDR3 runs 15 residues. Germline CDR1 is MDHEN and CDR2 is SYDVKM. Deletions cut 7 bases from V and 3 bases from J, with 17 bases between. Drawing of peripheral blood yielded 8.5 to 10 milliliters from each donor. The source is a man between 18 and 35 years old in good health. Sequenced sample: blood. The genes are TRBV28 and TRBJ2-3; possible D gene TRBD1, 6 bases. This chain's CDR3 is CASNSRGTTTDTQYF. DNA for the CDR3: TGTGCCAGCAATAGCAGGGGAACTACAACAGATACGCAGTATTTT.